These T cell receptor beta chains were read from a single sample in a study of blood T cell repertoires in COVID-19. Generated by immunoSEQ multiplex PCR, the TCRdb table keeps only in-frame clones and is missing some. The repertoire holds roughly 250,000 clones, with approximately 91% as singletons. The sequenced material came from PBMCs or T cells enriched from blood (not recorded which). These TCRs come from a middle-aged woman with acute COVID-19. Both conserved end residues are part of each CDR3. The D gene is left open where the match is weak.

d_call j_call v_call cdr3_nt cdr3_aa
. TRBJ1-4 TRBV3-1/TRBV3-2 TGTGCCAGCAGCCAAAGGTTGGGGGGGTCGACTAATGAAAAACTGTTTTTT CASSQRLGGSTNEKLFF
TRBD2 TRBJ2-3 TRBV10-2 TGCGCCAGCAGTGACCCCAGCGGGAGAGGAACAGATACGCAGTATTTT CASSDPSGRGTDTQYF
. TRBJ2-7 TRBV7-8 TGTGCCAGCAGCTTAGGCCAGGGGTTCTCCTACGAGCAGTACTTC CASSLGQGFSYEQYF
. TRBJ2-7 TRBV18 TGTGCCAGCTCACGGGTCGACCCACTGGGGGCGTCTACGGGCGAGCAGTACTTC CASSRVDPLGASTGEQYF
TRBD1 TRBJ1-4 TRBV19 TGTGCCAGTAGTATTGGACAGGGGGGCGGTAATGAAAAACTGTTTTTT CASSIGQGGGNEKLFF
TRBD1 TRBJ1-2 TRBV7-8 TGTGCCAGCAGCCGGGACAGTGTCTATGGCTACACCTTC CASSRDSVYGYTF
TRBD1 TRBJ1-1 TRBV19 TGTGCCAGTAGAAGGACAGGGGTCACTGAAGCTTTCTTT CASRRTGVTEAFF
. TRBJ1-4 TRBV7-8 TGTGCCAGCAGCTTAGTACGAGGGTCAAGTGAAAAACTGTTTTTT CASSLVRGSSEKLFF
. TRBJ1-6 TRBV6-1 TGTGCCAGCAGTGAATTGAGGGGACAACCCCTCCACTTT CASSELRGQPLHF
. TRBJ2-1 TRBV7-6 TGTGCCAGCAGCTCAACGTCGCTAATCTTATCCTACAATGAGCAGTTCTTC CASSSTSLILSYNEQFF
. TRBJ2-4 TRBV30 TGTGCCTGGAGTGTCGCCAGGGCGACCCCTGGGTACTTC CAWSVARATPGYF
TRBD1 TRBJ2-2 TRBV27 TGTGCCAGCAGCTCATACACATGGACAGGGAGAGACACCGGGGAGCTGTTTTTT CASSSYTWTGRDTGELFF
. TRBJ2-1 TRBV18 TGTGCCAGCTCCCCCGGTACGGGCAATGAGCAGTTCTTC CASSPGTGNEQFF
TRBD1 TRBJ1-3 TRBV5-1 TGCGCCAGCAGTCACAGAGCAGGGGGCCTCTCTGGAAACACCATATATTTT CASSHRAGGLSGNTIYF
TRBD2 TRBJ2-5 TRBV6-2/TRBV6-3 TGTGCCAGCAGTCGCGGCAGGGGGGGACTAGCGATCTCACTCGAGACCCAGTACTTC CASSRGRGGLAISLETQYF
TRBD1 TRBJ2-3 TRBV7-6 TGTGCCAGCAGTCGGACAGGACTTCCCACAGATACGCAGTATTTT CASSRTGLPTDTQYF
. TRBJ2-2 TRBV7-6 TGTGCCAGCAGCCTTAGCTTGGGCGGGGCGAACACCGGGGAGCTGTTTTTT CASSLSLGGANTGELFF
TRBD2 TRBJ2-1 TRBV19 TGTGCCAGTAGTAGAGGGTCGGCTAGCGGGAGTAACAATGAGCAGTTCTTC CASSRGSASGSNNEQFF